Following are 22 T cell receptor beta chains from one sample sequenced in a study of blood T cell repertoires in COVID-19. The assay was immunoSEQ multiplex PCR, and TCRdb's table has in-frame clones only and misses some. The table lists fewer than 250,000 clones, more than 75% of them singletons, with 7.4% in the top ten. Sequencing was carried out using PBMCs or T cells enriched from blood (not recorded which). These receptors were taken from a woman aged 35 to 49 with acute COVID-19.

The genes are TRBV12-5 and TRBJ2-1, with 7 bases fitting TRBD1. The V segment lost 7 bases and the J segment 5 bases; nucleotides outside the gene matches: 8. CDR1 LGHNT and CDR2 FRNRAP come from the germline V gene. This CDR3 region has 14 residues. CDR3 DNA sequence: TGTGCTAGTGCCCACGGGACAGCCAACAATGAGCAGTTCTTC. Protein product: CASAHGTANNEQFF.

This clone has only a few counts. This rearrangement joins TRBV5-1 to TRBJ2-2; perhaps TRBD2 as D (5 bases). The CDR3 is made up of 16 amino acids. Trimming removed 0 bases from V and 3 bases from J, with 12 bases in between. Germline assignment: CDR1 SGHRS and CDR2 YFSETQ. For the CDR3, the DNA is TGCGCCAGCAGCTTGGAAGTGAGGGTGGACACCGGGGAGCTGTTTTTT. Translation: CASSLEVRVDTGELFF.

The CDR3 is CASSWTGEDPPLHF. In DNA form, the CDR3 reads TGTGCCAGCAGCTGGACAGGGGAGGATCCACCCCTCCACTTT. J is TRBJ1-6 and V is TRBV5-6; 9 bases line up with TRBD1. The CDR3 sequence is 14 residues long. Germline CDR1 is SGHDT and CDR2 is YYEEEE. With 3 bases clipped from V and 11 bases from J, the junction kept 6 bases outside the gene matches.

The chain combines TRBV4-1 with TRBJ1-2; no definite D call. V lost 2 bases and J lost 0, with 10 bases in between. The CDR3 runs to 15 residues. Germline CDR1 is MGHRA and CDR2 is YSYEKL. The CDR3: CASSQFQEANYGYTF. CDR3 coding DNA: TGCGCCAGCAGCCAATTTCAGGAAGCTAACTATGGCTACACCTTC.

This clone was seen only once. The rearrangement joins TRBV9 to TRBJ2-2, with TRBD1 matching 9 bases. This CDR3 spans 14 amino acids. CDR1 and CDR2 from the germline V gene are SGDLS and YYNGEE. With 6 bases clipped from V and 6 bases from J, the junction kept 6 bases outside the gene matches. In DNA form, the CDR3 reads TGTGCCAGCACCGGACAGGGGTCGGCCGGGGAGCTGTTTTTT. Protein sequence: CASTGQGSAGELFF.

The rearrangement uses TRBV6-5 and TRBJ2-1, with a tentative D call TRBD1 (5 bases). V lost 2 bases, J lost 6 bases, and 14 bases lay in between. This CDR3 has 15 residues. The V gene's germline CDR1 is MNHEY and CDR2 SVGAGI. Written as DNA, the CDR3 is TGTGCCAGCAGTTACGGGCAGGGAAGGGTCAATGAGCAGTTCTTC. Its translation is CASSYGQGRVNEQFF.

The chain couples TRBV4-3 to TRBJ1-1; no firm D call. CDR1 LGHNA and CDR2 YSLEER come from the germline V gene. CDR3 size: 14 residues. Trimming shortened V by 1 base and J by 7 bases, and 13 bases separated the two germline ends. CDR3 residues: CASSQAAGLSEAFF. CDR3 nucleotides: TGCGCCAGCAGCCAAGCGGCGGGGTTGAGTGAAGCTTTCTTT.

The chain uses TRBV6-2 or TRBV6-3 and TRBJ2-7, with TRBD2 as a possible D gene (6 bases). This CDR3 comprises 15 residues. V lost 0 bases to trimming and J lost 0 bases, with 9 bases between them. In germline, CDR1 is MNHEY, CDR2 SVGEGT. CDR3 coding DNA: TGTGCCAGCAGTTACTCTGGCGGGATCTCCTACGAGCAGTACTTC. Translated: CASSYSGGISYEQYF.

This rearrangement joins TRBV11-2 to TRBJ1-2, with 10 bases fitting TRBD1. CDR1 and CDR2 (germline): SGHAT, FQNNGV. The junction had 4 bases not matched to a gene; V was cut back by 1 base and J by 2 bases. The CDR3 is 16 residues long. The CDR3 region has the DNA TGTGCCAGCAGCTTAGGGGCGGGACAGGGGAACTATGGCTACACCTTC. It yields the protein CASSLGAGQGNYGYTF.

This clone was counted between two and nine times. CDR3 amino acids: CASSQDLAGEAKNIQYF. DNA of the CDR3: TGCGCCAGCAGCCAAGATTTGGCGGGAGAAGCCAAAAACATTCAGTACTTC. This sequence joins TRBV4-3 and TRBJ2-4; 7 bases line up with TRBD2. Germline CDR1 is LGHNA and CDR2 is YSLEER. The V and J ends lost 0 bases and 0 bases, in that order; junction bases with no gene match: 5. CDR3 size: 17 residues.

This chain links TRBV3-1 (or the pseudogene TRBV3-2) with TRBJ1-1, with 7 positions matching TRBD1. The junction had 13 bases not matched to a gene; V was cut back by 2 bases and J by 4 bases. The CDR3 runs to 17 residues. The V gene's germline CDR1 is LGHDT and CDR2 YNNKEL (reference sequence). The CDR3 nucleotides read TGTGCCAGCAGCCAAAACCACTCGACAGGGTGGGCCACTGAAGCTTTCTTT. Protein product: CASSQNHSTGWATEAFF.

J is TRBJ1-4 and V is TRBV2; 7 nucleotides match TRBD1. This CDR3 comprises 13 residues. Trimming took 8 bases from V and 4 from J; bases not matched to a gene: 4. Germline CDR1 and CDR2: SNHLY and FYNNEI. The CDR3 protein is CASDRDSNEKLFF. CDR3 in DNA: TGTGCCAGCGACCGGGACAGTAATGAAAAACTGTTTTTT.

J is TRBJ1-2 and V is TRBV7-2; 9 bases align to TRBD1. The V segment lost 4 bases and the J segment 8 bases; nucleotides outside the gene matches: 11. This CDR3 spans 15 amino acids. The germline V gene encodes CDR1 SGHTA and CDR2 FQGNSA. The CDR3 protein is CASSSTGGNRVGYTF. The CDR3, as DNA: TGTGCCAGCAGCTCCACAGGGGGCAACAGGGTAGGCTACACCTTC.

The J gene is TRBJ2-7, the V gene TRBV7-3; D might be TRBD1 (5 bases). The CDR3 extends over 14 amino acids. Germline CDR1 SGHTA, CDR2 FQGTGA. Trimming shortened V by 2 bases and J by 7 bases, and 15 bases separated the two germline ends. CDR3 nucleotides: TGTGCCAGCAGCTTACAGGGTTCGCTGAGGGAGCAGTACTTC. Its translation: CASSLQGSLREQYF.

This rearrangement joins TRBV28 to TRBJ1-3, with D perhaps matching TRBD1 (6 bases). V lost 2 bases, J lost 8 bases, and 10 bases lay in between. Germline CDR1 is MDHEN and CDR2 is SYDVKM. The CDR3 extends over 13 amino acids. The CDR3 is CASSLIQGYTIYF. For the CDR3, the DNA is TGTGCCAGCAGTTTAATTCAGGGGTACACCATATATTTT.

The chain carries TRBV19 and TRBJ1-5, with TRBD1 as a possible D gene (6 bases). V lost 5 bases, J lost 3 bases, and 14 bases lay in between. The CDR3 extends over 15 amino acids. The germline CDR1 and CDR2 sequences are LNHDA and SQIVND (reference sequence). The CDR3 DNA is TGTGCCAGTAGTTTGTCGACAGGCTACAATCAGCCCCAGCATTTT. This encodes CASSLSTGYNQPQHF. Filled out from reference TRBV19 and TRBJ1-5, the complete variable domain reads DGGITQSPKYLFRKEGQNVTLSCEQNLNHDAMYWYRQDPGQGLRLIYYSQIVNDFQKGDIAEGYSVSREKKESFPLTVTSAQKNPTAFYLCASSLSTGYNQPQHFGDGTRLSIL.

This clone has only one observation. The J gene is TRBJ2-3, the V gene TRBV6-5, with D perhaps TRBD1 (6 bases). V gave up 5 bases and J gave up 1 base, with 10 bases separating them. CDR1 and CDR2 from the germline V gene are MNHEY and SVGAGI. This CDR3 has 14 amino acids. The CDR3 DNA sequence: TGTGCCAGCAGTAACCACAGGGGCACAGATACGCAGTATTTT. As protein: CASSNHRGTDTQYF.

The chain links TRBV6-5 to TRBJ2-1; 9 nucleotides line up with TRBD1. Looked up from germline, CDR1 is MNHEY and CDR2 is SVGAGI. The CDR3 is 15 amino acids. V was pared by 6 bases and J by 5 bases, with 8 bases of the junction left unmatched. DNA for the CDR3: TGTGCCAGCAGGAACGGACAGGGGACAAACAATGAGCAGTTCTTC. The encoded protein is CASRNGQGTNNEQFF.

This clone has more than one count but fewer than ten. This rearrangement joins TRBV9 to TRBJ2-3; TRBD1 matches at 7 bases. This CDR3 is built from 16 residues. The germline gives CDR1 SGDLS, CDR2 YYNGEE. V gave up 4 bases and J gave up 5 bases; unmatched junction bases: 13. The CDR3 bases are TGTGCCAGCAGCTTCCGAAGGGGGCTTTCGGGAGATACGCAGTATTTT. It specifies CASSFRRGLSGDTQYF.

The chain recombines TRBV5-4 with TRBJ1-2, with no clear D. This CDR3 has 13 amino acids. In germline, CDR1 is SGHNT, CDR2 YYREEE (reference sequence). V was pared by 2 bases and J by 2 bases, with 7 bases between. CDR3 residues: CASSLAVNYGYTF. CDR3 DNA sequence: TGTGCCAGCAGCTTAGCCGTAAACTATGGCTACACCTTC. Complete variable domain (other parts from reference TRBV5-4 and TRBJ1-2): ETGVTQSPTHLIKTRGQQVTLRCSSQSGHNTVSWYQQALGQGPQFIFQYYREEENGRGNFPPRFSGLQFPNYSSELNVNALELDDSALYLCASSLAVNYGYTFGSGTRLTVV.

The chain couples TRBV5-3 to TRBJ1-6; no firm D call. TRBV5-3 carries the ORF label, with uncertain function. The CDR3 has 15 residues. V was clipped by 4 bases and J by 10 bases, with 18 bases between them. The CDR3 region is CARSPWGGKYSPLHF. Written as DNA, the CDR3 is TGTGCCAGAAGCCCCTGGGGAGGCAAGTACTCACCCCTCCACTTT.

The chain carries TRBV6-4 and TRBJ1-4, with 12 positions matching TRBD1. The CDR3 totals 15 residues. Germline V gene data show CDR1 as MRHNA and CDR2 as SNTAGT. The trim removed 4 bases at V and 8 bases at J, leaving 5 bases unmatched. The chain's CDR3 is CASSVSGTGGEKLFF. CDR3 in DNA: TGTGCCAGCAGTGTCTCGGGGACAGGGGGCGAAAAACTGTTTTTT.